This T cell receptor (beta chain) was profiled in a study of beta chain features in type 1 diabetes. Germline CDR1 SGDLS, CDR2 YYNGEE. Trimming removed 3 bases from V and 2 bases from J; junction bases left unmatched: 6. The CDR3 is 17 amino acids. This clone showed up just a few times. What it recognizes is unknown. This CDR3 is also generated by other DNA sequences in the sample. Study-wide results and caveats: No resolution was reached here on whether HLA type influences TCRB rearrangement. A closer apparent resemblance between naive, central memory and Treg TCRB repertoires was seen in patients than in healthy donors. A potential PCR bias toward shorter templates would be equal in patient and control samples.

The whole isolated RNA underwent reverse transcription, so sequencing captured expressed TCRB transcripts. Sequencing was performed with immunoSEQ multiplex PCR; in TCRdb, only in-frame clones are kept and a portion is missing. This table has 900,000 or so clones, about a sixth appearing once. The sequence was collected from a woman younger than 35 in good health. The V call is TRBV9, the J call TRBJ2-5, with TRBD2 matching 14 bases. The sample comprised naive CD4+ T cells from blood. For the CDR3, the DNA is TGTGCCAGCAGCGCAGGACTAGCGGGAGGTGGGCAAGAGACCCAGTACTTC. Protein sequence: CASSAGLAGGGQETQYF.